This entry is about one TCR beta chain. TCRdb's table, derived via immunoSEQ multiplex PCR, lists solely in-frame clones and lacks some. This table holds roughly 190,000 clones, around 76% found once. The record originates from a study of blood T cell repertoires in COVID-19. Across the whole study: Nucleic acid was either cDNA or gDNA, and it came from T cells, B-cell-depleted T cells, or PBMCs.

The CDR3 is made up of 14 amino acids. CDR1 is MNHEY and CDR2 is SVGAGI in the germline V gene. V shed 6 bases, J shed 5 bases, and the junction held 5 bases outside the gene matches. The chain couples TRBV6-5 to TRBJ1-2; 11 nucleotides align to TRBD1. Sequencing used peripheral blood. The receptor was derived from a woman between 50 and 59 years old with active or convalescent COVID-19. Written as DNA, the CDR3 is TGTGCCAGCAGCCCCGGGACAGGGGGTTATGGCTACACCTTC. Translating it yields CASSPGTGGYGYTF.